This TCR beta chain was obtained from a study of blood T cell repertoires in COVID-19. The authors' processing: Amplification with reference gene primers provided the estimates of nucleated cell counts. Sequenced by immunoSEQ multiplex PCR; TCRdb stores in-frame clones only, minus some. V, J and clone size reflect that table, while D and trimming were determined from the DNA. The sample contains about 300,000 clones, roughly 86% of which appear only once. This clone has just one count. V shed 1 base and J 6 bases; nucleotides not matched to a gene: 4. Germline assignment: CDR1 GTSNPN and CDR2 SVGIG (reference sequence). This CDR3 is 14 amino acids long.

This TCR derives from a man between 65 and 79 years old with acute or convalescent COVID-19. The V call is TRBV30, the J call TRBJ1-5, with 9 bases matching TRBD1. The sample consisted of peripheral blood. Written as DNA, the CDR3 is TGTGCCTGGAGTGCAACAGGGGGCTTTCAGCCCCAGCATTTT. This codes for CAWSATGGFQPQHF.